This T cell receptor (beta chain) is drawn from a study of blood T cell repertoires in COVID-19. In the study overall: Acute-phase and convalescent COVID-19 samples originated in the United States, Italy and Spain. Sample material is recorded as cDNA or gDNA derived from T cells, B-cell-depleted T cells, or PBMCs.

Per the original methods: Amplifying reference gene primers gave estimates of nucleated cell counts. Measured with immunoSEQ multiplex PCR; TCRdb has only the in-frame clones, and not every one. The V and J calls and the clone size are those of that table, but D and trimming were determined from the DNA. Of around 53,000 clones in the sample, approximately 84% were seen once. CDR1 is SGHRS, CDR2 YFSETQ, per germline. Trimming took 0 bases from V and 4 from J; bases not matched to a gene: 5. CDR3 length equals 16 residues. V gene TRBV5-1 combines with J gene TRBJ2-2, with TRBD1 identical over 8 bases. Sequencing was done on a sample of peripheral blood. This receptor was identified in a man between 65 and 80 years old with active COVID-19. Here the CDR3 reads CASSLAGDRRTGELFF. The DNA of the CDR3 is TGCGCCAGCAGCTTGGCCGGGGACAGGCGCACCGGGGAGCTGTTTTTT.